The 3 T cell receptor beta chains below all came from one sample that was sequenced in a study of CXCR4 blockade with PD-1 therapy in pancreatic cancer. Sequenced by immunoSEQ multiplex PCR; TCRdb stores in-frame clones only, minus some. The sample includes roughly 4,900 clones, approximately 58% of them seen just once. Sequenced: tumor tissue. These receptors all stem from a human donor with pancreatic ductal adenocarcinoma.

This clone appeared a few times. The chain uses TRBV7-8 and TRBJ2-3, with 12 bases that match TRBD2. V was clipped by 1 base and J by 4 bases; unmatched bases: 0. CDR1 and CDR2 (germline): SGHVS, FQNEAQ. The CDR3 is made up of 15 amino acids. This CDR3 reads CASSLGLAGADTQYF. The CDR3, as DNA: TGTGCCAGCAGCTTAGGACTAGCGGGAGCAGATACGCAGTATTTT.

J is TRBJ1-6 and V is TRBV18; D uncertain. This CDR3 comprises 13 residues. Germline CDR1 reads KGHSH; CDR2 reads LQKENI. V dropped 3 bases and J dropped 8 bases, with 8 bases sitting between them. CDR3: CASSPSGDSPLHF. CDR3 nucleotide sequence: TGTGCCAGCTCACCGTCCGGGGATTCACCCCTCCACTTT.

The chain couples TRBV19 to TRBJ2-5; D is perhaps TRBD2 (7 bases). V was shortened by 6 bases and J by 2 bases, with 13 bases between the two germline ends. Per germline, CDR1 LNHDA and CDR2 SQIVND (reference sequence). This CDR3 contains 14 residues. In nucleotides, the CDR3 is TGTGCCAGTAGCCAGGGGCGGGGGCAAGAGACCCAGTACTTC. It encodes CASSQGRGQETQYF.